One and the same sample provided the 2 T cell receptor beta chains below, sequenced in a study of T cell responses to AZD1222 COVID-19 vaccine. Sequencing used immunoSEQ multiplex PCR; TCRdb keeps in-frame clones, though not all of them. The sample includes about 140,000 clones, 85% to 90% of them seen just once. The sequencing used peripheral blood, collected 28 days after the second AZD1222 dose. These receptors were collected from an adult who received the AZD1222 COVID-19 vaccine.

The rearrangement uses TRBV2 and TRBJ1-6; maybe TRBD1 (6 bases). The CDR3 sequence is 14 residues long. Per germline, CDR1 SNHLY and CDR2 FYNNEI. The V gene lost 6 bases and the J gene lost 10 bases, with 16 bases spanning the gap. CDR3: CASRGHGVASPLHF. The DNA of the CDR3 is TGTGCCAGCAGGGGACACGGCGTGGCATCACCCCTCCACTTT.

Only a few counts were recorded for this clone. The chain employs TRBV6-5 and TRBJ2-1; weak D call: TRBD2 (6 bases). The germline gives CDR1 MNHEY, CDR2 SVGAGI. V lost 4 bases and J lost 4, with 14 bases in between. CDR3 length: 15 residues. The CDR3 DNA sequence: TGTGCCAGCAGTTCAGCGGGCGCCCCTTACAATGAGCAGTTCTTC. Protein: CASSSAGAPYNEQFF.